These T cell receptor beta chains were read from a single sample in a study of cytomegalovirus exposure and HLA in healthy donors. The repertoire was sequenced with immunoSEQ multiplex PCR; TCRdb's copy has only in-frame clones and lacks some. The repertoire consists of approximately 120,000 clones, with roughly 80% occurring once and the leading ten covering around 3.6%. Sequenced material: PBMCs. The receptors here all came from a man between 25 and 39 years old in good health and CMV-seronegative. Both conserved end residues are part of each CDR3. A D gene is named only where the DNA matches it firmly. Some rows mark clone size as missing; the rest say once, few, many or name a class of expanded clone.

clone_size: few
v_call: TRBV10-3
d_call: TRBD1
j_call: TRBJ2-1
cdr3_length: 14
cdr3_nt: TGTGCCATCAGCGAGGGACAGGGGAGTGAGGAGCAGTTCTTC
cdr3_aa: CAISEGQGSEEQFF

clone_size: few
v_call: TRBV27
d_call: TRBD1
j_call: TRBJ1-2
cdr3_length: 13
cdr3_nt: TGTGCCAGCGCAAGACAGGGGGGCTATGGCTACACCTTC
cdr3_aa: CASARQGGYGYTF

clone_size: -
v_call: TRBV13
d_call: TRBD1
j_call: TRBJ1-5
cdr3_length: 16
cdr3_nt: TGTGCCAGCAGCTTCACAGGCAGGGGGATCAATCAGCCCCAGCATTTT
cdr3_aa: CASSFTGRGINQPQHF

clone_size: once
v_call: TRBV9
d_call: -
j_call: TRBJ2-5
cdr3_length: 12
cdr3_nt: TGTGCCAGCAACAGGGATAAAGGGACCCAGTACTTC
cdr3_aa: CASNRDKGTQYF

clone_size: -
v_call: TRBV9
d_call: -
j_call: TRBJ2-1
cdr3_length: 16
cdr3_nt: TGTGCCAGCAGCGTAGGACAGGCCGTTTTCTACAATGAGCAGTTCTTC
cdr3_aa: CASSVGQAVFYNEQFF

clone_size: once
v_call: TRBV19
d_call: TRBD2
j_call: TRBJ2-1
cdr3_length: 15
cdr3_nt: TGTGCCAGTAGTGGTCGCGGAGCGGGGGAGGTTTGGCAGTTCTTC
cdr3_aa: CASSGRGAGEVWQFF

clone_size: -
v_call: TRBV7-2
d_call: -
j_call: TRBJ1-5
cdr3_length: 14
cdr3_nt: TGTGCCAGCACCTTTCCGGGTACGCGACAGCCCCAGCATTTT
cdr3_aa: CASTFPGTRQPQHF

clone_size: -
v_call: TRBV18
d_call: TRBD1
j_call: TRBJ2-1
cdr3_length: 13
cdr3_nt: TGTGCCAGCTCATCGGGACAGGGGAATGAGCAGTTCTTC
cdr3_aa: CASSSGQGNEQFF

clone_size: -
v_call: TRBV6-5
d_call: TRBD2
j_call: TRBJ2-5
cdr3_length: 13
cdr3_nt: TGTGCCAGCAGTTGGGGACTAGCGGAGACCCAGTACTTC
cdr3_aa: CASSWGLAETQYF

clone_size: few
v_call: TRBV19
d_call: -
j_call: TRBJ2-7
cdr3_length: 14
cdr3_nt: TGTGCCAGTAGTCTTAACCGAATTACCTACGAGCAGTACTTC
cdr3_aa: CASSLNRITYEQYF

clone_size: few
v_call: TRBV10-3
d_call: TRBD2
j_call: TRBJ2-7
cdr3_length: 14
cdr3_nt: TGTGCCATCAGTGAGCCTAGCGGGAGGGTCGAGCAGTACTTC
cdr3_aa: CAISEPSGRVEQYF

clone_size: -
v_call: TRBV27
d_call: TRBD1
j_call: TRBJ2-7
cdr3_length: 15
cdr3_nt: TGTGCCAGCAGTTTAGGACAGGTCCCTGGATACGAGCAGTACTTC
cdr3_aa: CASSLGQVPGYEQYF

clone_size: -
v_call: TRBV28
d_call: TRBD1
j_call: TRBJ2-7
cdr3_length: 16
cdr3_nt: TGTGCCAGCAGGAGACAGGGAACTCGGGCGAATTACGAGCAGTACTTC
cdr3_aa: CASRRQGTRANYEQYF

clone_size: -
v_call: TRBV7-2
d_call: TRBD2
j_call: TRBJ2-5
cdr3_length: 16
cdr3_nt: TGTGCCAGCAGCTTAGAGCTAGGGAGGGGTCGAGAGACCCAGTACTTC
cdr3_aa: CASSLELGRGRETQYF

clone_size: -
v_call: TRBV28
d_call: -
j_call: TRBJ1-5
cdr3_length: 17
cdr3_nt: TGTGCCAGCAGGCAACGGGGGGGTGACGGGAGCAATCAGCCCCAGCATTTT
cdr3_aa: CASRQRGGDGSNQPQHF

clone_size: -
v_call: TRBV4-2
d_call: -
j_call: TRBJ1-6
cdr3_length: 13
cdr3_nt: TGTGCCAGCAGCCAATTCACAGATTCACCCCTCCACTTT
cdr3_aa: CASSQFTDSPLHF

clone_size: once
v_call: TRBV28
d_call: TRBD2
j_call: TRBJ2-7
cdr3_length: 14
cdr3_nt: TGTGCCAGCACCCTAAGGGGACTACCTTACGAGCAGTACTTC
cdr3_aa: CASTLRGLPYEQYF

clone_size: -
v_call: TRBV7-9
d_call: TRBD1
j_call: TRBJ2-1
cdr3_length: 14
cdr3_nt: TGTGCCAGCAGACACGGGACAGGTGTCAATGAGCAGTTCTTC
cdr3_aa: CASRHGTGVNEQFF

clone_size: -
v_call: TRBV11-3
d_call: -
j_call: TRBJ1-3
cdr3_length: 15
cdr3_nt: TGTGCCAGCAGCGGGGGCCCGAGCTCTGGAAACACCATATATTTT
cdr3_aa: CASSGGPSSGNTIYF

clone_size: -
v_call: TRBV5-1
d_call: TRBD1
j_call: TRBJ1-1
cdr3_length: 13
cdr3_nt: TGCGCCAGCAGTTTGGGACAGGACACTGAAGCTTTCTTT
cdr3_aa: CASSLGQDTEAFF

clone_size: -
v_call: TRBV4-2
d_call: TRBD2
j_call: TRBJ2-3
cdr3_length: 18
cdr3_nt: TGTGCCAGCAGCCAAGGGGTTCAAGGCGGGGGGGCCAGAGATACGCAGTATTTT
cdr3_aa: CASSQGVQGGGARDTQYF

clone_size: -
v_call: TRBV18
d_call: -
j_call: TRBJ1-1
cdr3_length: 13
cdr3_nt: TGTGCCAGCTCTCCCCCAGGGGTTAACGAAGCTTTCTTT
cdr3_aa: CASSPPGVNEAFF

clone_size: -
v_call: TRBV30
d_call: -
j_call: TRBJ1-3
cdr3_length: 14
cdr3_nt: TGTGCCTGGAGTGGGGGGGGAATTGGAAACACCATATATTTT
cdr3_aa: CAWSGGGIGNTIYF

clone_size: -
v_call: TRBV27
d_call: -
j_call: TRBJ1-5
cdr3_length: 13
cdr3_nt: TGTGCCAGCAGTTTAAGCCCGAATCAGCCCCAGCATTTT
cdr3_aa: CASSLSPNQPQHF

clone_size: -
v_call: TRBV19
d_call: -
j_call: TRBJ1-6
cdr3_length: 15
cdr3_nt: TGTGCCAGTAGTATCGAGGCAGCCTATAATTCACCCCTCCACTTT
cdr3_aa: CASSIEAAYNSPLHF

clone_size: -
v_call: TRBV28
d_call: -
j_call: TRBJ2-5
cdr3_length: 19
cdr3_nt: TGTGCCAGCAGTCCCGATCCGTTGGGTAGCGGTTCCTTACAAGAGACCCAGTACTTC
cdr3_aa: CASSPDPLGSGSLQETQYF

clone_size: -
v_call: TRBV7-2
d_call: -
j_call: TRBJ1-1
cdr3_length: 14
cdr3_nt: TGTGCCAGCAGCTTAGTAGGGGCTAAGACTGAAGCTTTCTTT
cdr3_aa: CASSLVGAKTEAFF

clone_size: -
v_call: TRBV5-1
d_call: TRBD1
j_call: TRBJ1-2
cdr3_length: 13
cdr3_nt: TGCGCCAGCAGCCACGACAGGGACTATGGCTACACCTTC
cdr3_aa: CASSHDRDYGYTF

clone_size: -
v_call: TRBV7-9
d_call: TRBD1
j_call: TRBJ1-5
cdr3_length: 15
cdr3_nt: TGTGCCAGCAGCTCGGGACAGGGGGGCAATCAGCCCCAGCATTTT
cdr3_aa: CASSSGQGGNQPQHF

clone_size: few
v_call: TRBV7-3
d_call: -
j_call: TRBJ2-2
cdr3_length: 15
cdr3_nt: TGTGCCAGCAGCGCGGGACTTTCGAACACCGGGGAGCTGTTTTTT
cdr3_aa: CASSAGLSNTGELFF

clone_size: -
v_call: TRBV5-1
d_call: -
j_call: TRBJ2-1
cdr3_length: 15
cdr3_nt: TGCGCCAGCAGCTTGGCACAGAGCTCCTACAATGAGCAGTTCTTC
cdr3_aa: CASSLAQSSYNEQFF

clone_size: -
v_call: TRBV21-1
d_call: -
j_call: TRBJ2-5
cdr3_length: 19
cdr3_nt: TGTGCCAGCAGCAAACGGACAGGGGGCAAGGGGTGTCTAGAAGAGACCCAGTACTTC
cdr3_aa: CASSKRTGGKGCLEETQYF

clone_size: -
v_call: TRBV5-4
d_call: TRBD2
j_call: TRBJ2-1
cdr3_length: 16
cdr3_nt: TGTGCCAGCAGCTTTGGACTAGCGGACTCCTACAATGAGCAGTTCTTC
cdr3_aa: CASSFGLADSYNEQFF

clone_size: -
v_call: TRBV7-8
d_call: TRBD1
j_call: TRBJ1-6
cdr3_length: 16
cdr3_nt: TGTGCCAGCAGCTTAGGGACAGGAGTTACTAATTCACCCCTCCACTTT
cdr3_aa: CASSLGTGVTNSPLHF

clone_size: -
v_call: TRBV4-1
d_call: TRBD1
j_call: TRBJ1-1
cdr3_length: 17
cdr3_nt: TGCGCCAGCAGCCGACCGACAGGGGGCGTGGGGAACACTGAAGCTTTCTTT
cdr3_aa: CASSRPTGGVGNTEAFF

clone_size: few
v_call: TRBV7-4
d_call: TRBD1
j_call: TRBJ2-7
cdr3_length: 14
cdr3_nt: TGTGACCGACCGGGACAGGGGGCGTCCTACGAGCAGTACTTC
cdr3_aa: CDRPGQGASYEQYF

clone_size: -
v_call: TRBV30
d_call: -
j_call: TRBJ2-7
cdr3_length: 14
cdr3_nt: TGTGCCTGGAGTCGATACGGGAACTCCTACGAGCAGTACTTC
cdr3_aa: CAWSRYGNSYEQYF

clone_size: once
v_call: TRBV7-9
d_call: -
j_call: TRBJ2-2
cdr3_length: 17
cdr3_nt: TGTGCCAGCAGCACCAGACAGACTGTTACGAACACCGGGGAGCTGTTTTTT
cdr3_aa: CASSTRQTVTNTGELFF

clone_size: few
v_call: TRBV28
d_call: -
j_call: TRBJ2-7
cdr3_length: 15
cdr3_nt: TGTGCCAGCAGCCAAGGTGGGGACAAGATCTACGAGCAGTACTTC
cdr3_aa: CASSQGGDKIYEQYF

clone_size: -
v_call: TRBV5-1
d_call: TRBD2
j_call: TRBJ2-3
cdr3_length: 16
cdr3_nt: TGCGCCAGCAGCTTGGGGACTAGCCGATTAACGGATACGCAGTATTTT
cdr3_aa: CASSLGTSRLTDTQYF

clone_size: -
v_call: TRBV7-9
d_call: -
j_call: TRBJ1-2
cdr3_length: 17
cdr3_nt: TGTGCCAGCAGCCCCCCCGGACAGCCTTCCACAATCTATGGCTACACCTTC
cdr3_aa: CASSPPGQPSTIYGYTF

clone_size: -
v_call: TRBV9
d_call: TRBD1
j_call: TRBJ2-1
cdr3_length: 15
cdr3_nt: TGTGCCAGCAGCGTAGGACAGGGGGCGAGGAATGAGCAGTTCTTC
cdr3_aa: CASSVGQGARNEQFF

clone_size: -
v_call: TRBV28
d_call: TRBD2
j_call: TRBJ2-5
cdr3_length: 15
cdr3_nt: TGTGCCAGCAGTTTTCCAGCGGGGGGGCCAGAGACCCAGTACTTC
cdr3_aa: CASSFPAGGPETQYF

clone_size: -
v_call: TRBV6-5
d_call: -
j_call: TRBJ2-5
cdr3_length: 14
cdr3_nt: TGTGCCAGCAGCACTAGGAGGGACTGGGAGACCCAGTACTTC
cdr3_aa: CASSTRRDWETQYF

clone_size: -
v_call: TRBV4-2
d_call: -
j_call: TRBJ1-5
cdr3_length: 15
cdr3_nt: TGTGCCAGCAGCCAAGAACAATACGGCAATCAGCCCCAGCATTTT
cdr3_aa: CASSQEQYGNQPQHF